This T cell receptor beta chain originates from a study of T cells in Graves' hyperthyroidism and ophthalmopathy. The ends lost 0 bases at V and 7 bases at J; junction bases unmatched: 15. Germline V gene lookup returns CDR1 SGDLS and CDR2 YYNGEE. The CDR3 has 18 amino acids. The CDR3 regions of TCR beta were amplified from RNA transcripts. A set of HTBI primers served as the primers for a first-round RT-PCR of the TCR CDR3. TCRdb passed the multiplex PCR reads through MiXCR, listing each CDR3 protein once. The data contain roughly 100,000 distinct CDR3 sequences, about 45% of them singletons. V is TRBV9 and J is TRBJ2-5; 10 bases are shared with TRBD2. This TCR was recovered from a man in his forties with Graves' hyperthyroidism. Sequencing was carried out using blood. The DNA for the CDR3 is TGTGCCAGCAGCGTAGGGAGAGCGGGAGGGCCTTCGTCAGGGACCCAGTACTTC. This gives the protein CASSVGRAGGPSSGTQYF.